The 15 T cell receptor beta chains presented below share a single source sample, sequenced in a study of blood T cell repertoires in COVID-19. Data came from immunoSEQ multiplex PCR; TCRdb stores just in-frame clones and leaves some out. The top ten clones hold approximately 1.6% of a sample with 110,000 to 150,000 clones, less than 85% of them seen once. The specimen sequenced was PBMCs or T cells enriched from blood (not recorded which). Receptors originate from a woman under 30 who had been exposed to COVID-19.

The gene calls are TRBV5-1 and TRBJ2-5, with a possible D match to TRBD1 (6 bases). The length of the CDR3 is 15 residues. Germline V gene lookup returns CDR1 SGHRS and CDR2 YFSETQ. Trimming cost V 0 bases and J 5 bases, with 14 bases left between them. As DNA, the CDR3 is TGCGCCAGCAGCTTGGGTGTTGGGGGCAGGGAGACCCAGTACTTC. Its translation is CASSLGVGGRETQYF.

The chain carries TRBV28 and TRBJ1-2; 7 bases are a match to TRBD1. Germline CDR1 and CDR2: MDHEN and SYDVKM. The CDR3 spans 13 residues. V lost 4 bases to trimming and J lost 8 bases; unmatched junction nucleotides: 7. In DNA, the CDR3 is TGTGCCAGCAGTTCCGGACAGGAAGAGGGCTACACCTTC. Its protein is CASSSGQEEGYTF.

The genes are TRBV7-2 and TRBJ2-7, with D possibly being TRBD2 (6 bases). This CDR3 is 15 amino acids long. CDR1 and CDR2 (germline): SGHTA, FQGNSA. Trimming pared 6 bases from V and 6 bases from J, leaving 21 bases between. The CDR3 bases are TGTGCCAGCAGTCGCAACCGTCCGCGGGACCCCGAGCAGTACTTC. This sequence encodes CASSRNRPRDPEQYF.

This chain joins TRBV28 and TRBJ1-5, with D maybe TRBD1 (6 bases). Germline lookup yields CDR1 MDHEN and CDR2 SYDVKM. This CDR3 has 14 residues. The V gene lost 6 bases and the J gene lost 8 bases, with 17 bases spanning the gap. CDR3 residues: CASRRGGPTEPQHF. DNA of the CDR3: TGTGCCAGCAGGCGCGGGGGGCCCACCGAGCCCCAGCATTTT.

The V gene is TRBV24-1, the J gene TRBJ1-5; D not certain. Germline CDR1 KGHDR, CDR2 SFDVKD. This CDR3 has 15 amino acids. Trimming took 5 bases from V and 2 from J, leaving 12 bases between them. Here the CDR3 reads CATSARGQGNQPQHF. Written as DNA, the CDR3 is TGTGCCACCAGTGCGCGCGGCCAAGGCAATCAGCCCCAGCATTTT.

The chain links TRBV15 to TRBJ1-5; no reliable D call. The germline gives CDR1 LNHNV, CDR2 YYDKDF (reference sequence). V shed 3 bases and J shed 0 bases, with 9 bases lying between them. This CDR3 is built from 15 residues. The CDR3 nucleotides read TGTGCCACCAGCAGCCGAGGGTATAGCAATCAGCCCCAGCATTTT. Translated, it gives CATSSRGYSNQPQHF.

The V call is TRBV7-9, the J call TRBJ2-2; perhaps TRBD1 as D (6 bases). The CDR3 consists of 15 residues. The germline gives CDR1 SEHNR, CDR2 FQNEAQ (reference sequence). The germline V and J ends were trimmed by 5 bases and 6 bases, with 16 bases remaining between them. In DNA form, the CDR3 reads TGTGCCAGCAGCCCTCAGGGGATGAGGCCCGGGGAGCTGTTTTTT. Translated: CASSPQGMRPGELFF.

The chain couples TRBV6-4 to TRBJ2-1, with 9 bases identical to TRBD1. V gave up 5 bases and J gave up 4 bases; unmatched junction bases: 6. This CDR3 spans 15 amino acids. CDR1 is MRHNA, CDR2 SNTAGT, per germline. CDR3 nucleotides: TGTGCCAGCAGTCTGGGGGACAGGGAATACAATGAGCAGTTCTTC. Translated, it gives CASSLGDREYNEQFF.

The chain is built from TRBV27 and TRBJ1-3; 8 nucleotides align to TRBD1. After removal of 4 bases from V and 0 bases from J, the junction contained 2 bases not matched to a gene. The CDR3 is made up of 15 amino acids. Germline-derived CDR1 and CDR2 are MNHEY and SMNVEV (reference sequence). The DNA for the CDR3 is TGTGCCAGCAGTTCGGGACAGGTCTCTGGAAACACCATATATTTT. Translation: CASSSGQVSGNTIYF.

The rearrangement links TRBV28 to TRBJ2-5; 7 bases agree with TRBD1. The J segment lost 8 bases and the V segment lost 3 bases, leaving 6 bases of the junction unmatched. This CDR3 is built from 13 residues. Germline V CDR1 and CDR2: MDHEN, SYDVKM. The CDR3 spells CASSLQGVDTQYF. The DNA of the CDR3 is TGTGCCAGCAGTTTGCAGGGGGTCGATACCCAGTACTTC.

Concerning this clone: Other DNA sequences from this sample encode an identical CDR3 as well. V usage is TRBV5-1 and J usage is TRBJ2-1, with 11 nucleotides matching TRBD1. The CDR3 consists of 15 residues. V lost 2 bases to trimming and J lost 6 bases; unmatched junction nucleotides: 4. CDR1 SGHRS and CDR2 YFSETQ come from the germline V gene. CDR3 DNA sequence: TGCGCCAGCAGCTTACCCGGGACAGGGGGCAATGAGCAGTTCTTC. It codes for CASSLPGTGGNEQFF.

The CDR3 DNA reads TGTGCCAGCAGCCCGGGACTAGACAACACCGGGGAGCTGTTTTTT. Its protein is CASSPGLDNTGELFF. The rearrangement uses TRBV6-4 and TRBJ2-2; TRBD2 aligns across 8 bases. Germline V CDR1 and CDR2: MRHNA, SNTAGT. V shed 6 bases, J shed 2 bases, and the junction held 5 bases outside the gene matches. CDR3 length: 15 amino acids.

V gene TRBV30 combines with J gene TRBJ1-5; 10 nucleotides agree with TRBD1. V lost 3 bases to trimming and J lost 6 bases; unmatched junction nucleotides: 2. The CDR3 is 13 residues long. Germline V gives CDR1 GTSNPN, CDR2 SVGIG (reference sequence). DNA of the CDR3: TGTGCCTGGAGGACAGGGGGCTCTCAGCCCCAGCATTTT. It codes for CAWRTGGSQPQHF.

V and J are TRBV5-5 and TRBJ2-1; TRBD2 is a possible D gene (5 bases). Germline V gene data show CDR1 as SGHKS and CDR2 as YYEKEE (reference sequence). V was cut by 4 bases and J by 0 bases, with 14 bases left in between. The CDR3 length is 16 residues. The CDR3 protein is CASSILYEGSYNEQFF. The CDR3 region has the DNA TGTGCCAGCAGCATACTCTACGAGGGCTCCTACAATGAGCAGTTCTTC.

V and J are TRBV5-6 and TRBJ2-7; no definite D call. Germline CDR1 is SGHDT and CDR2 is YYEEEE. The V and J ends lost 2 bases and 7 bases respectively, with 7 bases between them. The CDR3 spans 11 residues. The CDR3 DNA is TGTGCCAGCAGCTTCTATTCGGAGCAGTACTTC. This sequence encodes CASSFYSEQYF.